Following are 8 T cell receptor beta chains from one sample sequenced in a study of T-cell reconstitution after alpha-beta-depleted transplantation in children. The TCRbeta library was prepared with unique molecular identifiers. MiXCR, applied by TCRdb to the PCR reads, yields one record per CDR3 protein. The sample shows roughly 120,000 distinct CDR3 sequences, 10% of them seen only once. The source was PBMCs from the stem cell graft donor, collected from the stem cell graft. The receptor source for this set is a human donor who donated a stem cell graft to a child with acute lymphoblastic leukemia.

This chain uses TRBV13 with TRBJ1-2; D uncertain. Germline V gives CDR1 PRHDT, CDR2 FYEKMQ (reference sequence). The V and J ends lost 0 bases and 8 bases respectively, with 13 bases between them. The CDR3 sequence is 14 residues long. CDR3 nucleotides: TGTGCCAGCAGCTTAGGCGTCACAGCCCTAGGCTACACCTTC. It specifies CASSLGVTALGYTF. The full variable domain, rest sourced from reference TRBV13 and TRBJ1-2, is AAGVIQSPRHLIKEKRETATLKCYPIPRHDTVYWYQQGPGQDPQFLISFYEKMQSDKGSIPDRFSAQQFSDYHSELNMSSLELGDSALYFCASSLGVTALGYTFGSGTRLTVV.

The chain joins TRBV5-1 to TRBJ1-3, with a possible D match to TRBD1 (6 bases). Trimming stripped 6 bases from V and 2 bases from J, with 9 bases between. The CDR3 contains 13 residues. Germline CDR1 SGHRS, CDR2 YFSETQ. CDR3 sequence: CASMGQPGNTIYF. CDR3 nucleotide sequence: TGCGCCAGCATGGGACAACCTGGAAACACCATATATTTT.

As for this clonotype: A much bigger clone sits one base away, suggesting this may be a read error. This sequence joins TRBV20-1 and TRBJ1-1, with no clear D. This CDR3 contains 12 residues. Germline CDR1 DFQATT, CDR2 SNEGSKA (reference sequence). CDR3 nucleotides: TGCAGTGCTGTGGAGGTGAACCCTGAAGCTTTCTTT. Translating gives CSAVEVNPEAFF.

In this sample, this clonotype turned up a few times. The chain couples TRBV30 to TRBJ2-1; perhaps D is TRBD1 or TRBD2 (5 bases each). The CDR3 is 15 residues long. Trimming removed 3 bases from V and 4 bases from J, with 16 bases in between. Per the germline V gene, CDR1 is GTSNPN and CDR2 is SVGIG (reference sequence). CDR3 nucleotide sequence: TGTGCCTGGAGGGATCCGGGACGGATGTACAATGAGCAGTTCTTC. This gives the protein CAWRDPGRMYNEQFF.

This clonotype was counted many times. This rearrangement joins TRBV11-2 to TRBJ1-2, with 9 nucleotides matching TRBD1. J gave up 8 bases and V 1 base, and 2 bases lay outside the gene matches. The CDR3 has 13 amino acids. The V gene's germline CDR1 is SGHAT and CDR2 FQNNGV. The CDR3 sequence is CASSLGTGDGYTF. The CDR3 DNA reads TGTGCCAGCAGCTTAGGGACAGGGGACGGCTACACCTTC.

The sample holds a few counts of this clonotype. The chain is built from TRBV27 and TRBJ1-5; 8 bases align to TRBD1. Germline V CDR1 and CDR2: MNHEY, SMNVEV (reference sequence). CDR3 length equals 15 residues. Trimming removed 3 bases from V and 6 bases from J; junction bases left unmatched: 7. The CDR3 reads CASSFYRGAGQPQHF. The CDR3, as DNA: TGTGCCAGCAGTTTCTACAGGGGGGCCGGTCAGCCCCAGCATTTT.

This clonotype was observed many times. The chain employs TRBV11-2 and TRBJ2-3; TRBD1 agrees at 8 bases. CDR3 length: 17 amino acids. The junction had 6 bases not matched to a gene; V was cut back by 1 base and J by 0 bases. The germline V gene has CDR1 SGHAT and CDR2 FQNNGV. The CDR3 spells CASSLGRTGYSTDTQYF. In DNA, the CDR3 is TGTGCCAGCAGCTTAGGGAGGACAGGGTACAGCACAGATACGCAGTATTTT.

This clonotype occurred many times. The chain combines TRBV5-1 with TRBJ2-1; 12 bases are a match to TRBD2. Germline V gene data show CDR1 as SGHRS and CDR2 as YFSETQ. V lost 3 bases and J lost 8; bases outside the gene matches: 12. The length of the CDR3 is 17 residues. The CDR3 DNA reads as TGCGCCAGCAGCTCCCCTAGCGGGAGGGCCGTAACGCATGAGCAGTTCTTC. Protein: CASSSPSGRAVTHEQFF. Full variable domain (missing parts from reference TRBV5-1 and TRBJ2-1): KAGVTQTPRYLIKTRGQQVTLSCSPISGHRSVSWYQQTPGQGLQFLFEYFSETQRNKGNFPGRFSGRQFSNSRSEMNVSTLELGDSALYLCASSSPSGRAVTHEQFFGPGTRLTVL.